Sequencing of this T cell receptor (beta chain) was carried out in a study of T cells after yellow fever vaccination. Study outcomes and limitations: Shared CD4/CD8 clonotypes were a small share, likely from convergent recombination. Researchers report a weaker secondary response that nonetheless peaked faster, day 5 versus 15. In post-booster samples, most primary-vaccination clones reappeared (96% CD4, approximately 91% CD8).

The TCR cDNA carried a universal primer site and UMIs from 5'RACE template switching. TCRdb reprocessed the 5' RACE reads via MiXCR and lists one record per CDR3 protein. The sample lists 100,000 to 150,000 distinct CDR3 sequences, almost 9% occurring once. Note on this clonotype: The antigen is unknown.

Per germline, CDR1 MNHEY and CDR2 SVGEGT. V was cut by 8 bases and J by 7 bases, with 18 bases left in between. The CDR3 is 14 residues long. Specimen: CD8+ T cells sorted from PBMCs, collected on the day of the yellow fever booster vaccination. This chain uses TRBV6-2 or TRBV6-3 with TRBJ1-5; perhaps TRBD1 as D (5 bases). The clonotype originates from a man younger than 35 who received the YFV17D yellow fever vaccine. CDR3 amino acids: CASGLTSRGQPQHF. For the CDR3, the DNA is TGTGCCAGCGGCCTCACCTCGCGGGGGCAGCCCCAGCATTTT.